The 5 T cell receptor beta chains given below trace back to one sample, sequenced in a study of OX40 agonist ivuxolimab in advanced cancers. Some clones are missing from TCRdb's copy, which holds only in-frame ones; the method was immunoSEQ multiplex PCR. The table shows 60,000 to 90,000 clones, with about 84% occurring only once. The material was CD4+ or CD8+ T cells sorted from blood, obtained in a trial of the OX40 agonist ivuxolimab. The origin of the receptors is an adult with an advanced solid tumor such as melanoma, head and neck, liver or kidney cancer.

V usage is TRBV6-5 and J usage is TRBJ1-2, with D uncertain. The V gene lost 6 bases and the J gene lost 0 bases, with 8 bases spanning the gap. Per the germline V gene, CDR1 is MNHEY and CDR2 is SVGAGI. There are 13 residues in the CDR3. The CDR3 region is CASRESANYGYTF. The DNA for the CDR3 is TGTGCCAGCAGGGAGAGCGCTAACTATGGCTACACCTTC.

In its sample, this clone was seen a few times. The chain joins TRBV4-3 to TRBJ1-2, with 8 bases lining up with TRBD1. Trimming cost V 3 bases and J 8 bases; bases outside gene matches: 14. Germline-derived CDR1 and CDR2 are LGHNA and YSLEER. The CDR3 has 16 amino acids. The CDR3 here is CASSQNYDRGWLGYTF. Here the CDR3 DNA reads TGCGCCAGCAGCCAGAATTATGACAGGGGATGGTTAGGCTACACCTTC.

This clone came up once. The rearrangement joins TRBV9 to TRBJ1-3; unclear D gene. The CDR3 extends over 14 amino acids. The V gene's germline CDR1 is SGDLS and CDR2 YYNGEE. Trimming left V 5 bases short and J 4 bases short, with 13 bases between. DNA of the CDR3: TGTGCCAGCAGAAAGGCAGTTCAGGGAAACACCATATATTTT. It encodes CASRKAVQGNTIYF.

The V call is TRBV13, the J call TRBJ1-6, with a weak D call TRBD1 (5 bases). The V end was cut by 2 bases, the J end by 7 bases, with 12 bases between. This CDR3 spans 15 amino acids. Germline CDR1 PRHDT, CDR2 FYEKMQ (reference sequence). The CDR3 sequence: CASSLKGWGNSPLHF. The CDR3 DNA is TGTGCCAGCAGCTTAAAGGGGTGGGGGAATTCACCCCTCCACTTT.

The rearrangement uses TRBV15 and TRBJ1-5; 10 bases line up with TRBD1. The CDR3 is 17 amino acids. J lost 3 bases, V lost 2 bases, and 7 bases had no gene match. Germline loops: CDR1 LNHNV, CDR2 YYDKDF (reference sequence). CDR3 amino acids: CATSRTRTGGINQPQHF. The CDR3 bases are TGTGCCACCAGCAGAACCCGGACAGGGGGAATCAATCAGCCCCAGCATTTT.